This record concerns one TCR beta chain sequence. What it binds is unknown. The sample is drawn from a study of radiotherapy plus CTLA-4 blockade in lung cancer. Background on the study: Objective response rate was around 20%; disease control rate, 25% to 35%.

Study outcomes and limitations: Interferon-beta and early blood T cell clone dynamics reportedly predicted response best.

This table comes from immunoSEQ multiplex PCR, and its TCRdb copy is limited to in-frame clones, with some not included. The repertoire consists of about 48,000 clones, with roughly four fifths occurring once and the leading ten covering about 3.3%. The TCR comes from a human donor with non-small cell lung cancer who had stable disease on radiotherapy plus ipilimumab. Sequencing used peripheral blood, obtained from a patient treated with radiotherapy plus ipilimumab.

CDR3 in amino acids: CASSLSPVTNEKLFF. The CDR3 DNA reads as TGTGCCAGCAGCCTGAGTCCGGTCACTAATGAAAAACTGTTTTTT. This chain joins TRBV7-9 and TRBJ1-4, with D unresolved. CDR1 is SEHNR and CDR2 is FQNEAQ in the germline V gene (reference sequence). V was pared by 5 bases and J by 2 bases, with 12 bases between. The CDR3 length is 15 residues. The full variable domain, its missing parts supplied by reference TRBV7-9 and TRBJ1-4, is DTGVSQNPRHKITKRGQNVTFRCDPISEHNRLYWYRQTLGQGPEFLTYFQNEAQLEKSRLLSDRFSAERPKGSFSTLEIQRTEQGDSAMYLCASSLSPVTNEKLFFGSGTQLSVL.